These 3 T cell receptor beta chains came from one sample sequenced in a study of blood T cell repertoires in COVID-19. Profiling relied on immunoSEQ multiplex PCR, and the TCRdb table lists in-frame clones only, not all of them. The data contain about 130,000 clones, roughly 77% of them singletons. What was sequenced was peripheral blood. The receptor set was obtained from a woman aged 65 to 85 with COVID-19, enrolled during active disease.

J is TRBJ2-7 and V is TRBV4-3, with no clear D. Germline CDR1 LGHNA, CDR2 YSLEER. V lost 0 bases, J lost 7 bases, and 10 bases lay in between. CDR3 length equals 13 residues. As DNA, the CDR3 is TGCGCCAGCAGCCAAGAATTGCGCGTGGAGCAGTACTTC. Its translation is CASSQELRVEQYF.

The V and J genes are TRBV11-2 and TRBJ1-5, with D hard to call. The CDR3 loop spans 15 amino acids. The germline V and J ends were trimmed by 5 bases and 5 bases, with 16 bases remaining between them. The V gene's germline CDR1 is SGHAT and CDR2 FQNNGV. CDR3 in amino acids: CASSLTGRGDQPQHF. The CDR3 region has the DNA TGTGCCAGCAGCCTAACGGGTAGAGGCGATCAGCCCCAGCATTTT.

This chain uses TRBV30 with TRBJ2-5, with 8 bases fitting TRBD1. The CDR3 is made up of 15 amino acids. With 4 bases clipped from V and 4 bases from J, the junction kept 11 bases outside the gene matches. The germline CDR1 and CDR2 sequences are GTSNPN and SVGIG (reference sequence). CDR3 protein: CAWTRPDRGRETQYF. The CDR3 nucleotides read TGTGCCTGGACCCGACCCGACAGGGGACGAGAGACCCAGTACTTC.